Listed below are T cell receptor beta chains from one sample, sequenced in a study of CD8+ T cells in alopecia areata. The repertoire was sequenced with immunoSEQ multiplex PCR; TCRdb's copy has only in-frame clones and lacks some. The sample records roughly 140,000 clones, 45% to 60% being singletons. This material consisted of CD4+ T cells sorted from blood, taken at week 0. The receptors were sampled from a human donor with alopecia areata. The CDR3 runs from the conserved cysteine through the conserved F or W. The D gene is left open where the match is weak. Size is omitted from some rows. Given values are once, few, many or a class for expanded clones.

v_call	j_call	clone_size	d_call	cdr3_aa	cdr3_nt
TRBV30	TRBJ1-1	-	-	CAWSLGLGTEAFF	TGTGCCTGGAGTTTAGGGCTCGGCACTGAAGCTTTCTTT
TRBV6-5	TRBJ2-1	few	-	CASSYGRSPANNEQFF	TGTGCCAGCAGTTACGGTCGGTCCCCAGCGAACAATGAGCAGTTCTTC
TRBV23-1	TRBJ1-5	-	-	CASSQYGHHQPQHF	TGCGCCAGCAGTCAATATGGGCACCATCAGCCCCAGCATTTT
TRBV29-1	TRBJ2-1	few	TRBD1	CSVARGRDEQFF	TGCAGCGTTGCCAGGGGGCGAGATGAGCAGTTCTTC
TRBV4-3	TRBJ2-7	-	-	CASSQDRLGYEQYF	TGCGCCAGCAGCCAAGACCGACTGGGCTACGAGCAGTACTTC
TRBV30	TRBJ1-1	-	-	CAWTADVAEAFF	TGTGCCTGGACCGCGGACGTAGCTGAAGCTTTCTTT
TRBV29-1	TRBJ2-1	few	-	CSVESGGKNYNEQFF	TGCAGCGTTGAGTCTGGGGGAAAGAACTACAATGAGCAGTTCTTC
TRBV6-1	TRBJ2-5	-	TRBD2	CASTGAGGGETQYF	TGTGCCAGCACCGGAGCGGGAGGCGGTGAGACCCAGTACTTC
TRBV30	TRBJ1-5	-	-	CAWSGGNQPQHF	TGTGCCTGGAGTGGGGGGAATCAGCCCCAGCATTTT
TRBV30	TRBJ1-5	-	-	CAWSGGRRNQPQHF	TGTGCCTGGAGTGGGGGACGGCGAAATCAGCCCCAGCATTTT
TRBV9	TRBJ2-1	few	-	CASSVGPESPYNEQFF	TGTGCCAGCAGCGTAGGGCCGGAGTCCCCCTACAATGAGCAGTTCTTC